Listed below are T cell receptor beta chains from one sample, sequenced in a study of Graves' ophthalmopathy and Graves' hyperthyroidism. TCRdb itself ran the multiplex PCR reads through MiXCR, one entry per CDR3 protein. The sample consists of fewer than 350,000 distinct CDR3 sequences, roughly 16% of them appearing once. Sample: peripheral blood. Every receptor here comes from an adult man with Graves' ophthalmopathy. The CDR3 runs from the conserved cysteine through the conserved F or W. The order of the fields is V gene, clone size, J gene, D gene, CDR3 protein, CDR3 DNA. A D gene is named only where the DNA matches it firmly. Some rows have no size entry. The others give once, few or many, or a class for an expanded clone.

V: TRBV5-1; size: many; J: TRBJ1-2; D: .; CDR3: CASSSDIGGAYGYTF; DNA: TGCGCCAGCAGCTCTGACATAGGGGGGGCCTATGGCTACACCTTC
V: TRBV12-3/TRBV12-4; size: many; J: TRBJ2-2; D: .; CDR3: CASGLTGELFF; DNA: TGTGCCAGCGGACTTACCGGGGAGCTGTTTTTT
V: TRBV12-3/TRBV12-4; size: many; J: TRBJ1-2; D: TRBD1; CDR3: CASSSQGTGGDGYTF; DNA: TGTGCCAGCAGTTCCCAGGGGACAGGGGGCGATGGCTACACCTTC
V: TRBV12-3/TRBV12-4; size: .; J: TRBJ1-5; D: TRBD1; CDR3: CASTPTGVGQPQHF; DNA: TGTGCCAGCACGCCCACAGGGGTGGGTCAGCCCCAGCATTTT
V: TRBV18; size: many; J: TRBJ1-6; D: .; CDR3: CASSPTDSVVSPLHF; DNA: TGTGCCAGCTCACCTACAGATTCTGTCGTCTCACCCCTCCACTTT
V: TRBV4-1; size: few; J: TRBJ2-5; D: .; CDR3: CASSQWAGRETQYF; DNA: TGCGCCAGCAGCCAATGGGCAGGGCGGGAGACCCAGTACTTC
V: TRBV4-3; size: many; J: TRBJ1-2; D: .; CDR3: CASSQETAGLYGYTF; DNA: TGCGCCAGCAGCCAAGAAACGGCAGGCCTCTATGGCTACACCTTC
V: TRBV30; size: many; J: TRBJ1-6; D: TRBD1; CDR3: CAWDFTGGPLHF; DNA: TGTGCCTGGGATTTTACAGGGGGTCCCCTCCACTTT
V: TRBV10-3; size: many; J: TRBJ1-1; D: .; CDR3: CAISEEEDEAFF; DNA: TGTGCCATCAGTGAAGAAGAGGACGAGGCTTTCTTT
V: TRBV10-3; size: many; J: TRBJ1-6; D: .; CDR3: CAISGPGDNSPLHF; DNA: TGTGCCATCAGTGGGCCCGGGGATAATTCACCCCTCCACTTT
V: TRBV11-2; size: many; J: TRBJ2-5; D: TRBD2; CDR3: CASSLGGRGAETQYF; DNA: TGTGCCAGCAGCTTAGGGGGGCGGGGGGCGGAGACCCAGTACTTC
V: TRBV10-3; size: many; J: TRBJ1-5; D: .; CDR3: CAISEEVGGEPYQPQHF; DNA: TGTGCCATCAGTGAAGAGGTGGGGGGGGAACCGTATCAGCCCCAGCATTTT
V: TRBV24-1; size: many; J: TRBJ1-5; D: TRBD1; CDR3: CATSEFFGQGRRQPQHF; DNA: TGTGCCACCAGTGAATTCTTCGGACAGGGTCGGCGTCAGCCCCAGCATTTT
V: TRBV30; size: many; J: TRBJ1-2; D: .; CDR3: CAWKGVGNGYTF; DNA: TGTGCCTGGAAAGGAGTTGGGAATGGCTACACCTTC
V: TRBV10-3; size: many; J: TRBJ2-2; D: TRBD1; CDR3: CAIRESAGTGVSLNTGELFF; DNA: TGTGCCATCAGAGAGAGCGCCGGGACAGGGGTATCATTGAACACCGGGGAGCTGTTTTTT
V: TRBV30; size: many; J: TRBJ1-2; D: .; CDR3: CAQALGFGGYTF; DNA: TGTGCCCAGGCTTTGGGATTCGGTGGCTACACCTTC
V: TRBV7-3; size: many; J: TRBJ2-7; D: .; CDR3: CASSRLVRDEQYF; DNA: TGTGCCAGCAGCCGGCTGGTGAGAGACGAGCAGTACTTC
V: TRBV27; size: .; J: TRBJ2-7; D: .; CDR3: CASSLSVPAYEQYF; DNA: TGTGCCAGCAGTTTAAGCGTTCCAGCGTACGAGCAGTACTTC
V: TRBV7-8; size: many; J: TRBJ2-5; D: TRBD2; CDR3: CASSPTLAAWETQYF; DNA: TGTGCCAGCAGCCCCACACTAGCGGCATGGGAGACCCAGTACTTC
V: TRBV6-5; size: many; J: TRBJ1-2; D: TRBD1; CDR3: CASYTGGDGYTF; DNA: TGTGCCAGCTATACAGGGGGAGATGGCTACACCTTC
V: TRBV6-1; size: .; J: TRBJ2-7; D: .; CDR3: CASSEDGGSPYEQYF; DNA: TGTGCCAGCAGTGAAGATGGGGGGTCTCCCTACGAGCAGTACTTC
V: TRBV20-1; size: .; J: TRBJ2-7; D: .; CDR3: CSARVDSSDEQYF; DNA: TGCAGTGCTAGAGTGGACAGCAGCGACGAGCAGTACTTC
V: TRBV19; size: many; J: TRBJ1-1; D: .; CDR3: CASSIGNTEAFF; DNA: TGTGCCAGTAGTATCGGGAACACTGAAGCTTTCTTT
V: TRBV28; size: many; J: TRBJ2-5; D: TRBD1; CDR3: CASGSAGQGEVTQYF; DNA: TGTGCCAGCGGTTCGGCGGGACAGGGTGAAGTGACCCAGTACTTC
V: TRBV19; size: many; J: TRBJ1-5; D: .; CDR3: CASTPGGRLGGQPQHF; DNA: TGTGCCAGTACTCCCGGAGGGAGACTCGGCGGGCAGCCCCAGCATTTT
V: TRBV30; size: many; J: TRBJ2-7; D: TRBD1; CDR3: CAWSLTGVHEQYF; DNA: TGTGCCTGGAGCTTGACAGGGGTACACGAGCAGTACTTC
V: TRBV9; size: many; J: TRBJ2-6; D: .; CDR3: CASSVGLTGANVLTF; DNA: TGTGCCAGCAGCGTCGGGCTTACTGGGGCCAACGTCCTGACTTTC
V: TRBV19; size: many; J: TRBJ1-1; D: .; CDR3: CASSLDGFTGDTEAFF; DNA: TGTGCCAGTAGTTTGGACGGCTTCACGGGGGACACTGAAGCTTTCTTT
V: TRBV5-6; size: many; J: TRBJ2-3; D: .; CDR3: CASSLGSSDTQYF; DNA: TGTGCCAGCAGCTTGGGGAGTAGTGATACGCAGTATTTT